This T cell receptor beta chain was captured by sequencing in a study of CD8+CD57+ T cells in acquired aplastic anemia. The study, taken as a whole, reports: The number of CD8+ CDR3 sequences shared by patients and controls was twenty-nine.

The CDR3 totals 13 residues. CDR1 is SQVTM and CDR2 is ANQGSEA in the germline V gene. Trimming removed 4 bases from V and 2 bases from J; junction bases left unmatched: 4. Genomic DNA constituted the template upon which TCR beta VDJ and CDR3 profiling was performed. One entry per CDR3 protein, called by TCRdb with MiXCR from the reads. The sample lists tens of thousands of distinct CDR3 sequences, 63% occurring once. In patients chosen for sequencing, flow cytometry had shown CD8+CD57+ cell expansion. Prior therapy had not been administered to any patient at the time of blood sampling. To note about this clonotype: Its target is unknown.

The receptor comes from a human donor with aplastic anemia. The V gene is TRBV29-1, the J gene TRBJ2-5; TRBD2 matches at 7 bases. Sequenced input: sorted CD4+, CD8+, or CD8+CD57+ T cells (not recorded which) from PBMCs. The CDR3 nucleotides are TGCAGCGTTGGCCTAGCGGTGCAAGAGACCCAGTACTTC. It translates to CSVGLAVQETQYF. The complete variable domain, with remaining parts taken from reference TRBV29-1 and TRBJ2-5, reads SAVISQKPSRDICQRGTSLTIQCQVDSQVTMMFWYRQQPGQSLTLIATANQGSEATYESGFVIDKFPISRPNLTFSTLTVSNMSPEDSSIYLCSVGLAVQETQYFGPGTRLLVL.